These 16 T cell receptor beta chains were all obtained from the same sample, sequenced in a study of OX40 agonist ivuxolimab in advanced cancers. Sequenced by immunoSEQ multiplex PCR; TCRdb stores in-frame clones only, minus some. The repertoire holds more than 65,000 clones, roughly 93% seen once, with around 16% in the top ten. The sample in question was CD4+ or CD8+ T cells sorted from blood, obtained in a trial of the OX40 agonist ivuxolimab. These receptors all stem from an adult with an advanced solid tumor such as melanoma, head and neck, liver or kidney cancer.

CDR3 in DNA: TGTGCCAGCAGCGTAGACGGGCCGGGCTATGGCTACACCTTC. The encoded protein is CASSVDGPGYGYTF. The chain has TRBV9 and TRBJ1-2, with no clear D. The CDR3 runs to 14 residues. Germline loops: CDR1 SGDLS, CDR2 YYNGEE. V was pared by 0 bases and J by 4 bases, with 10 bases between. Drawing the rest from reference TRBV9 and TRBJ1-2, the complete variable domain is DSGVTQTPKHLITATGQRVTLRCSPRSGDLSVYWYQQSLDQGLQFLIQYYNGEERAKGNILERFSAQQFPDLHSELNLSSLELGDSALYFCASSVDGPGYGYTFGSGTRLTVV.

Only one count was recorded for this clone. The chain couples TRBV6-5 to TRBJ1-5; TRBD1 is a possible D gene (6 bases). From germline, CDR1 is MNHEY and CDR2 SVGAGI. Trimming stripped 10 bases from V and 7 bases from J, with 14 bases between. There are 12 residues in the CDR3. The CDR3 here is CATGQSRQPQHF. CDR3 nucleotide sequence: TGTGCCACCGGACAGAGCCGGCAGCCCCAGCATTTT.

CDR3 coding DNA: TGTGCCAGCAGCCCCGCCGGGGCGACTAATGAAAAACTGTTTTTT. This gives the protein CASSPAGATNEKLFF. This chain links TRBV7-9 with TRBJ1-4; possible D gene TRBD1, 5 bases. The V end lost 5 bases, the J end lost 2 bases, and 12 bases lay between the germline ends. Germline V gene sequence: CDR1 SEHNR, CDR2 FQNEAQ (reference sequence). The length of the CDR3 is 15 residues.

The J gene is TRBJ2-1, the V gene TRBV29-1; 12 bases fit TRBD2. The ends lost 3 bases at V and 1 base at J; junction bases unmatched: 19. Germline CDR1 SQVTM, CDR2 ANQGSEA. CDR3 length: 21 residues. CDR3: CSVEKGLAGKTDIRSYNEQFF. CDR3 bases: TGCAGCGTTGAGAAGGGACTAGCGGGTAAGACCGATATAAGGTCCTACAATGAGCAGTTCTTC.

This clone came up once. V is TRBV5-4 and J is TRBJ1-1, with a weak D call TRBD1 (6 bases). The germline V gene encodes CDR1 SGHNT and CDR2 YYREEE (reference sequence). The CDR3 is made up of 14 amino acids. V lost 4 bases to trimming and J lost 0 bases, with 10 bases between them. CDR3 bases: TGTGCCAGCAGCGGGGACATAGTGAACACTGAAGCTTTCTTT. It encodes CASSGDIVNTEAFF.

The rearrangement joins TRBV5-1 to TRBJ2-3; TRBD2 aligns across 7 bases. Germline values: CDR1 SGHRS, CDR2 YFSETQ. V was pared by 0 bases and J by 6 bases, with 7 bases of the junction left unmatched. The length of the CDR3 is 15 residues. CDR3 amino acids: CASSLAMLAVDTQYF. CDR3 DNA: TGCGCCAGCAGCTTGGCTATGCTAGCGGTCGATACGCAGTATTTT.

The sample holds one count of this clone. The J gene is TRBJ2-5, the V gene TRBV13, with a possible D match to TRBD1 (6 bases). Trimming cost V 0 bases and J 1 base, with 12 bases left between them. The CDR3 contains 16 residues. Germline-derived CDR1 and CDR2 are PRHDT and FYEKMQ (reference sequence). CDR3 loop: CASSLGWDTRQETQYF. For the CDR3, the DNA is TGTGCCAGCAGCTTAGGATGGGACACCCGCCAAGAGACCCAGTACTTC. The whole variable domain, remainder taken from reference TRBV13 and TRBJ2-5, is AAGVIQSPRHLIKEKRETATLKCYPIPRHDTVYWYQQGPGQDPQFLISFYEKMQSDKGSIPDRFSAQQFSDYHSELNMSSLELGDSALYFCASSLGWDTRQETQYFGPGTRLLVL.

The CDR3 sequence: CASSQDLDREGPEQYF. The CDR3 DNA follows: TGTGCCAGCAGCCAAGATCTGGACCGGGAGGGCCCCGAGCAGTACTTC. V usage is TRBV4-2 and J usage is TRBJ2-7; 8 bases are shared with TRBD2. Germline-derived CDR1 and CDR2 are LGHNA and YNFKEQ. V lost 0 bases and J lost 6; bases outside the gene matches: 10. CDR3 length equals 16 residues.

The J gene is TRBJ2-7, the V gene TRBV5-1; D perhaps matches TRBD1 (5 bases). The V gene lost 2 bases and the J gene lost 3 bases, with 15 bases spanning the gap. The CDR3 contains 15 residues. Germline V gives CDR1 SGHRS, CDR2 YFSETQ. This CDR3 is CASSFLPGNSYEQYF. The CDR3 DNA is TGCGCCAGCAGCTTTCTGCCAGGGAATAGCTACGAGCAGTACTTC. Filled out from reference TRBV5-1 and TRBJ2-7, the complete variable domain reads KAGVTQTPRYLIKTRGQQVTLSCSPISGHRSVSWYQQTPGQGLQFLFEYFSETQRNKGNFPGRFSGRQFSNSRSEMNVSTLELGDSALYLCASSFLPGNSYEQYFGPGTRLTVT.

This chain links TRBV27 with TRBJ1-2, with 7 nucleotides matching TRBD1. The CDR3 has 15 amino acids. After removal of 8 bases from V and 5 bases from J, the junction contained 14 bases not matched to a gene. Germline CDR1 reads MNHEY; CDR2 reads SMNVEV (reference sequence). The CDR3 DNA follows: TGTGCCAGCGCCCCCACGGGCAGGGGGATATATGGCTACACCTTC. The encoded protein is CASAPTGRGIYGYTF.

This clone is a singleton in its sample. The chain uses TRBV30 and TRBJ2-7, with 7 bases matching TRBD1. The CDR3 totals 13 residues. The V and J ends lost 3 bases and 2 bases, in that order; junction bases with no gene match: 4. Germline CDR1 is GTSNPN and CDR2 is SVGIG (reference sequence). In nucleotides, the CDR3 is TGTGCCTGGAGCCCCGGACAGGCCTACGAGCAGTACTTC. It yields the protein CAWSPGQAYEQYF.

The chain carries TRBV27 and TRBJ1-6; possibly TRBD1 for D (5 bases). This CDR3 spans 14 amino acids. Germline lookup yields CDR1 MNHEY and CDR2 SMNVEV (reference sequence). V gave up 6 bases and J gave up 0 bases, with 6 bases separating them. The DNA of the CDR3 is TGTGCCAGCAGAGACAGCTCCTATAATTCACCCCTCCACTTT. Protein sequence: CASRDSSYNSPLHF.

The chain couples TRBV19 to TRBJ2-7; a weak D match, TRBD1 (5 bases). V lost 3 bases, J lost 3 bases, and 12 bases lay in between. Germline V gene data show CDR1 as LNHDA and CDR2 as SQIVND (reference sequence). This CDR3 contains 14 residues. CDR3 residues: CASSIRDSIYEQYF. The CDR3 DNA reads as TGTGCCAGTAGTATTCGAGACAGTATCTACGAGCAGTACTTC.

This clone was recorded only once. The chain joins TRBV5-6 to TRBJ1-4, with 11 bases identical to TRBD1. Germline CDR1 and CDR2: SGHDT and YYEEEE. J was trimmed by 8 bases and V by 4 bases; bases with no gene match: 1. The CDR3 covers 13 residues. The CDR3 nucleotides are TGTGCCAGCAGCAGGGACAGGGGGGAAAAACTGTTTTTT. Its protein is CASSRDRGEKLFF.

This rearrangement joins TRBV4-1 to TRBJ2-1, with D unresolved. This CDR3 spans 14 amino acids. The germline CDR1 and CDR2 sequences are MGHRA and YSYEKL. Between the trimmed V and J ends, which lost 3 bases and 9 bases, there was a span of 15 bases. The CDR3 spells CASSQWVEAAEQFF. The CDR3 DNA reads TGCGCCAGCAGCCAGTGGGTGGAAGCAGCTGAGCAGTTCTTC.

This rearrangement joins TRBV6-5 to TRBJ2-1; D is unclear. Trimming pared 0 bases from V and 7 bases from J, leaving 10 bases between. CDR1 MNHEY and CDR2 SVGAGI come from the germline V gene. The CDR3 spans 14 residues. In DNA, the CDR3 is TGTGCCAGCAGTTACTCGAAAAGGGTTAATGAGCAGTTCTTC. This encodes CASSYSKRVNEQFF.